A selection of T cell receptor beta chains follows, all from one sample in a study of blood T cell repertoires in COVID-19. This table comes from immunoSEQ multiplex PCR, and its TCRdb copy is limited to in-frame clones, with some not included. The repertoire includes around 160,000 clones, approximately 80% of them detected once, and about 38% sits in the top ten. Sequences were obtained from peripheral blood. Receptor source: a human donor in a cohort sampled during active COVID-19. CDR3s include the opening cysteine and the closing phenylalanine or tryptophan. The D gene is left open where the match is weak. Size tells how often a clone was seen (once, few, many) or the class of an expanded clone, and some rows leave it out.

j_gene: TRBJ1-4
abundance: .
d_gene: TRBD1
v_gene: TRBV25-1
CDR3nt: TGTGCCAGCAGTGACTGGGACAGCAATGAAAAACTGTTTTTT
CDR3aa: CASSDWDSNEKLFF

j_gene: TRBJ2-4
abundance: .
d_gene: TRBD1
v_gene: TRBV6-5
CDR3nt: TGTGCCAGCAGTTACTCCAACAGGGGGAAAAGCATTCAGTACTTC
CDR3aa: CASSYSNRGKSIQYF

j_gene: TRBJ2-1
abundance: .
d_gene: .
v_gene: TRBV15
CDR3nt: TGTGCCACCAGCAGAGACCCCACTGCAGCGGGCGCCTACAATGAGCAGTTCTTC
CDR3aa: CATSRDPTAAGAYNEQFF

j_gene: TRBJ2-1
abundance: .
d_gene: TRBD1
v_gene: TRBV19
CDR3nt: TGTGCCAGTAGTTCCCAGGGGGCTCGCCACAATGAGCAGTTCTTC
CDR3aa: CASSSQGARHNEQFF

j_gene: TRBJ1-5
abundance: .
d_gene: .
v_gene: TRBV15
CDR3nt: TGTGCCACCAGCACCGGGGGGCGGGTACTCAATCAGCCCCAGCATTTT
CDR3aa: CATSTGGRVLNQPQHF

j_gene: TRBJ2-4
abundance: many
d_gene: TRBD1
v_gene: TRBV28
CDR3nt: TGTGCCAGCAGTCTCCCGGGACAGGCTGTTTTAGCCAAAAACATTCAGTACTTC
CDR3aa: CASSLPGQAVLAKNIQYF

j_gene: TRBJ1-1
abundance: .
d_gene: TRBD1
v_gene: TRBV18
CDR3nt: TGTGCCAGCTCACCATCCTTGACAGGGGAAGCTTTCTTT
CDR3aa: CASSPSLTGEAFF

j_gene: TRBJ1-2
abundance: .
d_gene: TRBD1
v_gene: TRBV13
CDR3nt: TGTGCCAGCAGCCGACGAAGGACAGGGGACGGCTACACCTTC
CDR3aa: CASSRRRTGDGYTF

j_gene: TRBJ1-6
abundance: .
d_gene: TRBD1
v_gene: TRBV19
CDR3nt: TGTGCCAGTGGGACAGGGAACGCTGGGCGGTATAATTCACCCCTCCACTTT
CDR3aa: CASGTGNAGRYNSPLHF

j_gene: TRBJ1-2
abundance: .
d_gene: TRBD1
v_gene: TRBV6-6
CDR3nt: TGTGCCAGCAGTTCCGGGACAGAGTACACCTTC
CDR3aa: CASSSGTEYTF

j_gene: TRBJ1-1
abundance: .
d_gene: .
v_gene: TRBV6-5
CDR3nt: TGTGCCAGCAGTTACCACAGGGAGGGAACTGAAGCTTTCTTT
CDR3aa: CASSYHREGTEAFF

j_gene: TRBJ1-2
abundance: .
d_gene: TRBD1
v_gene: TRBV4-1
CDR3nt: TGCGCAAGCGGGACAGAAGTCTTAAACTATGGCTACACCTTC
CDR3aa: CASGTEVLNYGYTF

j_gene: TRBJ2-2
abundance: .
d_gene: TRBD2
v_gene: TRBV4-1
CDR3nt: TGCGCCAGCAGCCAAGATCCCCCTAGCGGGGGTTACACCGGGGAGCTGTTTTTT
CDR3aa: CASSQDPPSGGYTGELFF

j_gene: TRBJ2-2
abundance: .
d_gene: TRBD1
v_gene: TRBV7-6
CDR3nt: TGTGCCAGCAGCCCAAGGGGACAGGCGGACACCGGGGAGCTGTTTTTT
CDR3aa: CASSPRGQADTGELFF

j_gene: TRBJ1-2
abundance: .
d_gene: .
v_gene: TRBV7-8
CDR3nt: TGTGCCAGCAGCCCCGTGGGAGGGTGGTTCTATGGCTACACCTTC
CDR3aa: CASSPVGGWFYGYTF

j_gene: TRBJ2-1
abundance: .
d_gene: TRBD2
v_gene: TRBV3-1/TRBV3-2
CDR3nt: TGTGCCAGCAGCCAAGGACTAGCCGGAGTAGGGAATGAGCAGTTCTTC
CDR3aa: CASSQGLAGVGNEQFF

j_gene: TRBJ1-2
abundance: .
d_gene: TRBD1
v_gene: TRBV29-1
CDR3nt: TGCAGCGTTGGAGGGACAGGGAACGATGGCTACACCTTC
CDR3aa: CSVGGTGNDGYTF

j_gene: TRBJ2-5
abundance: .
d_gene: TRBD2
v_gene: TRBV7-2
CDR3nt: TGTGCCAGCAGCTCCCCGGGTAGGGCTAGCGGGGGCCTTAGGGAGACCCAGTACTTC
CDR3aa: CASSSPGRASGGLRETQYF

j_gene: TRBJ1-2
abundance: .
d_gene: .
v_gene: TRBV18
CDR3nt: TGTGCCAGCTCACCAGGGGGCTTTGGCTACACCTTC
CDR3aa: CASSPGGFGYTF

j_gene: TRBJ1-4
abundance: few
d_gene: .
v_gene: TRBV4-1
CDR3nt: TGCGCCAGCAGCCAAGGAATACAGTCAACTAATGAAAAACTGTTTTTT
CDR3aa: CASSQGIQSTNEKLFF

j_gene: TRBJ1-6
abundance: .
d_gene: .
v_gene: TRBV7-2
CDR3nt: TGTGCCAGCAGTCTGACCCGAGGCAATTCACCCCTCCACTTT
CDR3aa: CASSLTRGNSPLHF

j_gene: TRBJ1-6
abundance: few
d_gene: .
v_gene: TRBV4-1
CDR3nt: TGCGCCAGCAGCCAAGAAGGGGGAAGAGGACCCCTCCACTTT
CDR3aa: CASSQEGGRGPLHF

j_gene: TRBJ1-5
abundance: .
d_gene: .
v_gene: TRBV2
CDR3nt: TGTGCCAGCAGTGAAGAACAGGGTACTCAGCCCCAGCATTTT
CDR3aa: CASSEEQGTQPQHF

j_gene: TRBJ2-1
abundance: few
d_gene: .
v_gene: TRBV9
CDR3nt: TGTGCCAGCAGCTCTAGGGGTTCCTACAATGAGCAGTTCTTC
CDR3aa: CASSSRGSYNEQFF

j_gene: TRBJ2-2
abundance: .
d_gene: .
v_gene: TRBV5-1
CDR3nt: TGCGCCAGCAGCTTGGAGCAGGGTATGCTTGGCGGGGAGCTGTTTTTT
CDR3aa: CASSLEQGMLGGELFF

j_gene: TRBJ1-4
abundance: once
d_gene: .
v_gene: TRBV5-1
CDR3nt: TGCGCCAGCAGGCCAGGGGAAACTAATGAAAAACTGTTTTTT
CDR3aa: CASRPGETNEKLFF

j_gene: TRBJ2-5
abundance: .
d_gene: TRBD2
v_gene: TRBV4-1
CDR3nt: TGCGCCAGCAGCCAAAGGGCTAGCGGGGGGGCTTCAGAGACCCAGTACTTC
CDR3aa: CASSQRASGGASETQYF

j_gene: TRBJ1-5
abundance: .
d_gene: .
v_gene: TRBV28
CDR3nt: TGTGCCAGCAGTTCAGGGGATCAGCCCCAGCATTTT
CDR3aa: CASSSGDQPQHF

j_gene: TRBJ2-3
abundance: .
d_gene: TRBD1
v_gene: TRBV15
CDR3nt: TGTGCCACCAGCAGACTCGCCCACAGGGGGGATACGCAGTATTTT
CDR3aa: CATSRLAHRGDTQYF

j_gene: TRBJ2-5
abundance: .
d_gene: .
v_gene: TRBV5-4
CDR3nt: TGTGCCAGCAGCTACCTGGACAGCCAAGAGACCCAGTACTTC
CDR3aa: CASSYLDSQETQYF

j_gene: TRBJ1-5
abundance: .
d_gene: TRBD1
v_gene: TRBV5-1
CDR3nt: TGCGCCAGCAGCTTGGCCGAAGGGGGCCCTAATCAGCCCCAGCATTTT
CDR3aa: CASSLAEGGPNQPQHF

j_gene: TRBJ1-5
abundance: .
d_gene: TRBD1
v_gene: TRBV27
CDR3nt: TGTGCCAGCGCCTCCCTGGGACAGGCCCGCTTTCAGCCCCAGCATTTT
CDR3aa: CASASLGQARFQPQHF

j_gene: TRBJ1-4
abundance: .
d_gene: .
v_gene: TRBV29-1
CDR3nt: TGCAGCGTTGGTAGGGGTGATGAAAAACTGTTTTTT
CDR3aa: CSVGRGDEKLFF

j_gene: TRBJ2-3
abundance: .
d_gene: .
v_gene: TRBV13
CDR3nt: TGTGCCAGCAGCCCCTGGGGGGGCGGCACAGATACGCAGTATTTT
CDR3aa: CASSPWGGGTDTQYF

j_gene: TRBJ1-5
abundance: .
d_gene: .
v_gene: TRBV19
CDR3nt: TGTGCCTCCTCCCGGGAGTCTTATAGCAATCAGCCCCAGCATTTT
CDR3aa: CASSRESYSNQPQHF

j_gene: TRBJ2-7
abundance: .
d_gene: TRBD1
v_gene: TRBV19
CDR3nt: TGTGCCAGTAGGACGACAGGGGCGCACGAGCAGTACTTC
CDR3aa: CASRTTGAHEQYF

j_gene: TRBJ1-5
abundance: .
d_gene: .
v_gene: TRBV7-2
CDR3nt: TGTGCCAGCAAACGACAGCACAATCAGCCCCAGCATTTT
CDR3aa: CASKRQHNQPQHF

j_gene: TRBJ2-7
abundance: .
d_gene: TRBD1
v_gene: TRBV5-1
CDR3nt: TGCGCCAGCAGTCGGGACAGGGGCAACGAGCAGTACTTC
CDR3aa: CASSRDRGNEQYF

j_gene: TRBJ2-7
abundance: .
d_gene: .
v_gene: TRBV27
CDR3nt: TGTGCCAGCGGCCGACATCAAATAGGATCCTACGAGCAGTACTTC
CDR3aa: CASGRHQIGSYEQYF

j_gene: TRBJ1-1
abundance: .
d_gene: TRBD1
v_gene: TRBV5-1
CDR3nt: TGCGCCAGCAGCCCCGACAGGGGGGGGACTGAAGCTTTCTTT
CDR3aa: CASSPDRGGTEAFF

j_gene: TRBJ2-5
abundance: .
d_gene: TRBD1
v_gene: TRBV12-3/TRBV12-4
CDR3nt: TGTGCCAGCATTTCCAGACAGGGCGCGACCCAGTACTTC
CDR3aa: CASISRQGATQYF

j_gene: TRBJ2-7
abundance: .
d_gene: .
v_gene: TRBV29-1
CDR3nt: TGCAGCGTCGCACCCGCGGGCGTGCTTCCCTACGAGCAGTACTTC
CDR3aa: CSVAPAGVLPYEQYF

j_gene: TRBJ1-2
abundance: once
d_gene: .
v_gene: TRBV7-9
CDR3nt: TGTGCCAGCAGCTTAGCGGAGGGTGGGATCTATGGCTACACCTTC
CDR3aa: CASSLAEGGIYGYTF

j_gene: TRBJ2-5
abundance: .
d_gene: .
v_gene: TRBV28
CDR3nt: TGTGCCGGCCGGGACCCTGGGGGGGAGACCCAGTACTTC
CDR3aa: CAGRDPGGETQYF

j_gene: TRBJ1-2
abundance: .
d_gene: TRBD1
v_gene: TRBV6-5
CDR3nt: TGTGCCAGCATTCCGACAGGGACCTATGGCTACACCTTC
CDR3aa: CASIPTGTYGYTF

j_gene: TRBJ1-6
abundance: .
d_gene: .
v_gene: TRBV6-5
CDR3nt: TGTGCCAGCAGTTACTGGAGGACAGTTAATTCACCCCTCCACTTT
CDR3aa: CASSYWRTVNSPLHF

j_gene: TRBJ1-1
abundance: .
d_gene: .
v_gene: TRBV7-9
CDR3nt: TGTGCCAGCAGCTCCGTGAACACTGAAGCTTTCTTT
CDR3aa: CASSSVNTEAFF

j_gene: TRBJ1-4
abundance: .
d_gene: TRBD1
v_gene: TRBV7-8
CDR3nt: TGTGCCAGCAGCTTAGTTAGGCCAGGGGGAGTAACAACTAATGAAAAACTGTTTTTT
CDR3aa: CASSLVRPGGVTTNEKLFF

j_gene: TRBJ2-7
abundance: .
d_gene: .
v_gene: TRBV4-3
CDR3nt: TGCGCCAGCAGCCAAGACAGGGGGGTCGAATACGAGCAGTACTTC
CDR3aa: CASSQDRGVEYEQYF

j_gene: TRBJ2-1
abundance: once
d_gene: TRBD2
v_gene: TRBV7-9
CDR3nt: TGTGCCAGCAGCTCTAGCGGGGGTCCCTACAATGAGCAGTTCTTC
CDR3aa: CASSSSGGPYNEQFF

j_gene: TRBJ2-1
abundance: few
d_gene: .
v_gene: TRBV4-1
CDR3nt: TGCGCCAGCAGCCAAGAGCTGGCAGGAAGCTCCTACAATGAGCAGTTCTTC
CDR3aa: CASSQELAGSSYNEQFF

j_gene: TRBJ1-1
abundance: .
d_gene: .
v_gene: TRBV18
CDR3nt: TGTGCCAGCTCACCCCCCGTGGGGAGGGCAGGGGAAGCTTTCTTT
CDR3aa: CASSPPVGRAGEAFF

j_gene: TRBJ2-3
abundance: .
d_gene: TRBD2
v_gene: TRBV20-1
CDR3nt: TGCAGTGCTAGTACTAGCGATCGCACAGATACGCAGTATTTT
CDR3aa: CSASTSDRTDTQYF

j_gene: TRBJ1-2
abundance: .
d_gene: .
v_gene: TRBV6-5
CDR3nt: TGTGCCAGCAGTTACTCGGCCCCTGGCTATGGCTACACCTTC
CDR3aa: CASSYSAPGYGYTF

j_gene: TRBJ1-2
abundance: .
d_gene: .
v_gene: TRBV4-2
CDR3nt: TGTGCCAGCAGCCGAGAGGGACCCGGGGGGGATGGCTACACCTTC
CDR3aa: CASSREGPGGDGYTF

j_gene: TRBJ1-2
abundance: .
d_gene: .
v_gene: TRBV3-1/TRBV3-2
CDR3nt: TGTGCCAGCAGCCCCGCGGGCTATGGCTACACCTTC
CDR3aa: CASSPAGYGYTF

j_gene: TRBJ1-1
abundance: .
d_gene: .
v_gene: TRBV7-2
CDR3nt: TGTGCCAGCAGCTTAGCTCTGTACAGGATGAACACTGAAGCTTTCTTT
CDR3aa: CASSLALYRMNTEAFF

j_gene: TRBJ2-1
abundance: .
d_gene: TRBD2
v_gene: TRBV4-3
CDR3nt: TGCGCCAGCAGCCCCGGACTAGCGGGTCCCAATGAGCAGTTCTTC
CDR3aa: CASSPGLAGPNEQFF

j_gene: TRBJ2-7
abundance: .
d_gene: .
v_gene: TRBV19
CDR3nt: TGTGCCAGTAGGCAGGGGTTCCTGGCGGGCTACGAGCAGTACTTC
CDR3aa: CASRQGFLAGYEQYF

j_gene: TRBJ1-5
abundance: .
d_gene: TRBD1
v_gene: TRBV4-1
CDR3nt: TGCGCCAGCAGCCCAGGGGGAGGCAATCAGCCCCAGCATTTT
CDR3aa: CASSPGGGNQPQHF